This T cell receptor beta chain was captured by sequencing in a study of T cells in Graves' hyperthyroidism and ophthalmopathy. This CDR3 spans 16 amino acids. The V end was cut by 4 bases, the J end by 8 bases, with 20 bases between. CDR1 and CDR2 (germline): SGHDN, FVKESK. This clonotype has just a few counts. Amplified TCR beta CDR3 regions came from RNA transcripts. Researchers ran a first-round RT-PCR on the TCR CDR3 using the HTBI primer set. MiXCR was run by TCRdb on the multiplex PCR reads, yielding one entry per CDR3 protein. The repertoire holds approximately 600,000 distinct CDR3 sequences, with 20% to 25% as singletons.

The chain uses TRBV14 and TRBJ1-4; tentatively, D is TRBD1 (6 bases). Sequenced material: blood. The TCR comes from a man between 25 and 39 years old with Graves' ophthalmopathy. The CDR3 loop reads CASSLNPTGGTEKLFF. CDR3 coding DNA: TGTGCCAGCAGCCTTAATCCGACAGGCGGAACCGAAAAACTGTTTTTT.